The following is a T cell receptor (beta chain) sequence with its context. Its antigen remains unknown. The investigators amplified TCR beta CDR3 regions from RNA transcripts. First-round RT-PCR of the TCR CDR3 relied on the HTBI primer set. TCRdb passed the multiplex PCR reads through MiXCR, listing each CDR3 protein once. The sample contains about 640,000 distinct CDR3 sequences, over 40% of which appear only once. This record belongs to a study of T cells in Graves' hyperthyroidism and ophthalmopathy. General study points: In blood, most of the thyroid clonotypes expanded above 0.001 were also present. Ophthalmopathy and stable hyperthyroidism were separated by a 13 V-J model.

The study left out patients who had uncontrolled infection, other autoimmune disease, pregnancy or lactation. Used for diagnoses were clinical symptoms, serum thyroxine and TRAb, thyroid ultrasound and orbital computed tomography. The CDR3 runs 14 residues. V lost 2 bases and J lost 3; bases outside the gene matches: 4. Germline-derived CDR1 and CDR2 are SEHNR and FQNEAQ (reference sequence). This chain links TRBV7-9 with TRBJ2-7; 7 bases are a match to TRBD2. The sequenced sample consisted of peripheral blood or thyroid tissue (not recorded which). The receptor was derived from an adult man with Graves' disease, either hyperthyroidism or ophthalmopathy (not recorded which). Here the CDR3 DNA reads TGTGCCAGCAGCTTACAGGGAGGGGTCTACGAGCAGTACTTC. Translated: CASSLQGGVYEQYF.